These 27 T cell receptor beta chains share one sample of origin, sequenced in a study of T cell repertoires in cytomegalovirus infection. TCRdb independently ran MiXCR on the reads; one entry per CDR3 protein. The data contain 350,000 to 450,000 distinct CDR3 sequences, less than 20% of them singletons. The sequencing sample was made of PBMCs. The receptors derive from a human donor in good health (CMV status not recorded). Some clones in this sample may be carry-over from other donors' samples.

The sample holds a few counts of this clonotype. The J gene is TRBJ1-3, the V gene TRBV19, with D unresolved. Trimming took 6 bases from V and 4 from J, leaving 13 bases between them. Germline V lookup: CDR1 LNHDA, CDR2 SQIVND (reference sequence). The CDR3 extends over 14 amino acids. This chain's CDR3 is CASSRSGRGNTIYF. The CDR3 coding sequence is TGTGCCAGTAGCCGGTCCGGACGCGGAAACACCATATATTTT.

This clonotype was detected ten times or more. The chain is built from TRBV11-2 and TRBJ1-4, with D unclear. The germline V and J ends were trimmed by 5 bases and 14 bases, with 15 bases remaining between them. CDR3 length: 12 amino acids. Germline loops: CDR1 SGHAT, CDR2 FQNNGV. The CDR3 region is CASSRPAGSLFF. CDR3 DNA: TGTGCCAGCAGCCGCCCCGCAGGTTCGCTGTTTTTT.

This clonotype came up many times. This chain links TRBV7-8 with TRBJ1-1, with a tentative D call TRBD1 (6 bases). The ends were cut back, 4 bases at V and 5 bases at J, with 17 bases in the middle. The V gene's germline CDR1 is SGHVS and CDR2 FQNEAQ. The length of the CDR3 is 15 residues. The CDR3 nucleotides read TGTGCCAGCAGCTACGAACAGGGCCGTTGGACTGAAGCTTTCTTT. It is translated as CASSYEQGRWTEAFF.

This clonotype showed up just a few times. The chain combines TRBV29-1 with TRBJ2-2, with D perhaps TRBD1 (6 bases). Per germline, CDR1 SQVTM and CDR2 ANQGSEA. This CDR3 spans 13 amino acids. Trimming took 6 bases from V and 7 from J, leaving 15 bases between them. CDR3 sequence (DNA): TGCAGCGTCGACCGAACAGGGAACGGGGAGCTGTTTTTT. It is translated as CSVDRTGNGELFF.

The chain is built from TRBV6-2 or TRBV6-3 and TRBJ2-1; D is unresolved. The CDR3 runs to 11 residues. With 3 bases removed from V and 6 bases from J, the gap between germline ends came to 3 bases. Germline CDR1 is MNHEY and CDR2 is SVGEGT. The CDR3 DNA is TGTGCCAGCAGTTATATCAATGAGCAGTTCTTC. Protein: CASSYINEQFF.

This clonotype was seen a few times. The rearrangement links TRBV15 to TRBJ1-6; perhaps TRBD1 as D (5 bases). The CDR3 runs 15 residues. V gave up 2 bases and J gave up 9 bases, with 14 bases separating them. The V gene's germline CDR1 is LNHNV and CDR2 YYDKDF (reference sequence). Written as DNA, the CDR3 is TGTGCCACCAGCAGAATATTTGGGGGGGGTTCACCCCTCCACTTT. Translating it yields CATSRIFGGGSPLHF.

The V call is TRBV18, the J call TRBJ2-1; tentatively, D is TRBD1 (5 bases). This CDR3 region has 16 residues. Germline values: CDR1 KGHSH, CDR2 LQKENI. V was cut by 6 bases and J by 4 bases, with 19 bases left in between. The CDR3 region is CASSPNSGKEYNEQFF. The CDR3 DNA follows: TGTGCCAGCTCGCCTAATTCAGGGAAAGAGTACAATGAGCAGTTCTTC.

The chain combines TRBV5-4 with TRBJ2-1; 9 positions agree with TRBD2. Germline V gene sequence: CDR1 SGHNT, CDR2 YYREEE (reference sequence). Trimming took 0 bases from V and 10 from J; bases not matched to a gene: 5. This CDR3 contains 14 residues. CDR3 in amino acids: CASSLEGLALEQFF. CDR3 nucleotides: TGTGCCAGCAGCTTGGAGGGACTAGCTTTAGAGCAGTTCTTC.

The CDR3 DNA sequence: TGTGCCAGCAGCTTAGGAGGGGAAATCTCTGGAAACACCATATATTTT. Translated: CASSLGGEISGNTIYF. V is TRBV7-9 and J is TRBJ1-3, with D tentatively TRBD1 (5 bases). The CDR3 length is 16 residues. Trimming pared 1 base from V and 0 bases from J, leaving 10 bases between. Germline lookup yields CDR1 SEHNR and CDR2 FQNEAQ (reference sequence).

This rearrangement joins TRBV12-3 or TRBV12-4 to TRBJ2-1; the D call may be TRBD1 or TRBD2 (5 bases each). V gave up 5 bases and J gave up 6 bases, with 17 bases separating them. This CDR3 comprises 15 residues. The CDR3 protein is CASSLWGPRSNEQFF. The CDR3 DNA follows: TGTGCCAGCAGTCTCTGGGGACCGAGAAGCAATGAGCAGTTCTTC.

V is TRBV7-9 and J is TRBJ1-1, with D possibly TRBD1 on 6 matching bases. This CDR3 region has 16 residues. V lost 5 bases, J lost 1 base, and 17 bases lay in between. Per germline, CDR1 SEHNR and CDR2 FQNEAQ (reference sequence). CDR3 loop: CASSGEGGRANTEAFF. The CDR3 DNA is TGTGCCAGCAGCGGAGAGGGGGGGCGGGCGAACACTGAAGCTTTCTTT.

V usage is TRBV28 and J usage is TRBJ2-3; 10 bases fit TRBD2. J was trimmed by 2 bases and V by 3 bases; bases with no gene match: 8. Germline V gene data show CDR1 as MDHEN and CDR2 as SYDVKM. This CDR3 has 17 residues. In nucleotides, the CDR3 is TGTGCCAGCAGTTTCTCCCTGCTAGCGGGGGACACAGATACGCAGTATTTT. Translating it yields CASSFSLLAGDTDTQYF.

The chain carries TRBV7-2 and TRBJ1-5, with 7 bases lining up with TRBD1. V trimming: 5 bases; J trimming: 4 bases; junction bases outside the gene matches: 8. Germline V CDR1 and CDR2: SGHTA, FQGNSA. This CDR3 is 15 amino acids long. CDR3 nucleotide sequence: TGTGCCAGCAGCACAGGGACAGCAAGAAATCAGCCCCAGCATTTT. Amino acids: CASSTGTARNQPQHF.

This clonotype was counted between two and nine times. CDR3 nucleotides: TGTGCCAGCTCACCATTCCTGATCGCGGGAGGGTATAATGAGCAGTTCTTC. This sequence encodes CASSPFLIAGGYNEQFF. The chain carries TRBV18 and TRBJ2-1; 9 positions match TRBD2. In germline, CDR1 is KGHSH, CDR2 LQKENI. The V gene end was trimmed by 2 bases and the J gene end by 7 bases; junction bases not matched to a gene: 12. The CDR3 consists of 17 residues.

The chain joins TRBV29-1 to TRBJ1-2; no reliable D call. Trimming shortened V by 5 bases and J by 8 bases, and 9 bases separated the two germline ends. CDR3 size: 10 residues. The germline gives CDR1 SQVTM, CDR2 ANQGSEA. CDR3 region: CSVTNQGYTF. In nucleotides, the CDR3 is TGCAGCGTTACGAATCAAGGCTACACCTTC.

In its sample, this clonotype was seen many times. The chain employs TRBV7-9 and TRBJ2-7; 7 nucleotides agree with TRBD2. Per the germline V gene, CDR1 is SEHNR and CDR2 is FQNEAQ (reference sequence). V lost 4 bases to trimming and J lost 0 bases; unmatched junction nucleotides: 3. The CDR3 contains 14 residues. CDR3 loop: CASSSGGSSYEQYF. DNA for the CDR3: TGTGCCAGCAGCTCGGGGGGTAGCTCCTACGAGCAGTACTTC. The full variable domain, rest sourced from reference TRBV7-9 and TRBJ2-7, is DTGVSQNPRHKITKRGQNVTFRCDPISEHNRLYWYRQTLGQGPEFLTYFQNEAQLEKSRLLSDRFSAERPKGSFSTLEIQRTEQGDSAMYLCASSSGGSSYEQYFGPGTRLTVT.

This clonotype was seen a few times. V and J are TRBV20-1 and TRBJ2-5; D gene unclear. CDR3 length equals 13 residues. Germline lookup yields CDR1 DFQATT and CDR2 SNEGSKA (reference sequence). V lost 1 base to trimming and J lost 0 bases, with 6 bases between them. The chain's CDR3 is CSARATYQETQYF. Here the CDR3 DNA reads TGCAGTGCTAGAGCCACGTACCAAGAGACCCAGTACTTC.

The CDR3 region has the DNA TGCAGTGCTGCAAAGCGACTAGCCGAGACCCAGTACTTC. Its translation is CSAAKRLAETQYF. J is TRBJ2-5 and V is TRBV20-1, with 7 bases identical to TRBD2. The CDR3 loop spans 13 amino acids. V lost 5 bases to trimming and J lost 5 bases; unmatched junction nucleotides: 8. Per the germline V gene, CDR1 is DFQATT and CDR2 is SNEGSKA (reference sequence).

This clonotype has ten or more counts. Here the CDR3 reads CASSLVAGVTQYF. CDR3 DNA sequence: TGTGCCAGCAGCTTAGTCGCGGGGGTCACGCAGTATTTT. V gene TRBV7-2 combines with J gene TRBJ2-3; 7 positions match TRBD2. The CDR3 loop spans 13 amino acids. V lost 1 base to trimming and J lost 9 bases; unmatched junction nucleotides: 4. CDR1 and CDR2 from the germline V gene are SGHTA and FQGNSA.

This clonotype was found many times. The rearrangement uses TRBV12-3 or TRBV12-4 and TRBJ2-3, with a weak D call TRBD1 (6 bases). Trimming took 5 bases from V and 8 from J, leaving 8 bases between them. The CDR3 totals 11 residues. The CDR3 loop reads CASSRGGTQYF. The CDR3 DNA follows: TGTGCCAGCAGTCGAGGGGGTACGCAGTATTTT.

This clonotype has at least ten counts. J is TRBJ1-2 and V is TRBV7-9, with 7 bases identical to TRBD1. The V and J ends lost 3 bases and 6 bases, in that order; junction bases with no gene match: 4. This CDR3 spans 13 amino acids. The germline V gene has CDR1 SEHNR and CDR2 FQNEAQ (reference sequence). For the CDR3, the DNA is TGTGCCAGCAGCTTCCGACAGGGAGATGGCTACACCTTC. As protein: CASSFRQGDGYTF.

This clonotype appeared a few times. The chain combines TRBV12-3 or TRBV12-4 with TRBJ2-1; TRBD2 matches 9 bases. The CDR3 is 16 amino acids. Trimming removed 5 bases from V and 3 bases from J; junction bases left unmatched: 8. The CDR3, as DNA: TGTGCCAGCAGTCTGGGACTAGCAGTACTCTACAATGAGCAGTTCTTC. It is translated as CASSLGLAVLYNEQFF.

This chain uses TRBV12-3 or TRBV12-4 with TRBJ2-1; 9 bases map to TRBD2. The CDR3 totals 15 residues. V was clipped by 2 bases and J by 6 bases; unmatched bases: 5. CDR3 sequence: CASSLHPAGGNEQFF. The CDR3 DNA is TGTGCCAGCAGTTTACACCCAGCGGGGGGCAATGAGCAGTTCTTC.

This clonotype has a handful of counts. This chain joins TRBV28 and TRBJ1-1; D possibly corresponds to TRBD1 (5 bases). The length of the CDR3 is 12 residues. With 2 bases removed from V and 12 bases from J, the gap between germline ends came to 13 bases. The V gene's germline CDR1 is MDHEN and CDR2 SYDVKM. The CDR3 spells CASSLRGTRSFF. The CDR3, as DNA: TGTGCCAGCAGTTTAAGGGGCACCCGGTCTTTCTTT.

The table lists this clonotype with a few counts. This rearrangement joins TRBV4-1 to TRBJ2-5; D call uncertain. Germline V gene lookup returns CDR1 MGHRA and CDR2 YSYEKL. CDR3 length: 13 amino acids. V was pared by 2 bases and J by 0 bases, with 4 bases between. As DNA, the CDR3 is TGCGCCAGCAGCCAACACAACCAAGAGACCCAGTACTTC. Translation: CASSQHNQETQYF.

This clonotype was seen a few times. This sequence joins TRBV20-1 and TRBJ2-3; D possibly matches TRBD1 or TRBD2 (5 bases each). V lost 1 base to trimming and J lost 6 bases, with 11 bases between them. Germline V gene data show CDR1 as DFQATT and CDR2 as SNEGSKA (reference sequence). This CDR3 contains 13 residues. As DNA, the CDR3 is TGCAGTGCTAGAGTTCCGGGACGTGATACGCAGTATTTT. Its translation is CSARVPGRDTQYF.

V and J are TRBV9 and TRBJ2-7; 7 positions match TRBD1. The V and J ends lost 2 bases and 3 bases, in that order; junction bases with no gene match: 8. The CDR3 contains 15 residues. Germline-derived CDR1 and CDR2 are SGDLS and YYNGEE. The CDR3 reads CASSVGDRAYYEQYF. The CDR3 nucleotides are TGTGCCAGCAGCGTTGGGGACAGAGCATACTACGAGCAGTACTTC.